This T cell receptor beta chain was sequenced in a study of cytomegalovirus exposure and HLA in healthy donors. J lost 14 bases, V lost 8 bases, and 13 bases had no gene match. The CDR3 is 14 amino acids. The germline CDR1 and CDR2 sequences are MNHEY and SVGAGI. Researchers ran the PCR with 60 Vbeta and 13 Jbeta primers. This table comes from immunoSEQ multiplex PCR, and its TCRdb copy is limited to in-frame clones, with some not included. In the table there are around 99,000 clones, around 81% of which are singletons. About this clone: Its cognate antigen is unknown.

Study-level points and caveats: Association of a missense DCLRE1C variant with TCR beta V- and J-gene trimming was reported in a later analysis. Among TCR sequences, most were rare, though some public TCRs appeared in many donors. Cytomegalovirus-associated status was assigned to roughly 160 TCR beta chains.

The clonotype originates from a woman in her twenties or thirties in good health and CMV-seronegative. The V and J genes are TRBV6-5 and TRBJ1-6, with 9 positions matching TRBD1. Sequencing was carried out using PBMCs. In DNA, the CDR3 is TGTGCCAGCGGGGGGACAGGGAGGGAGTCGGCCCTCCACTTT. It encodes CASGGTGRESALHF.